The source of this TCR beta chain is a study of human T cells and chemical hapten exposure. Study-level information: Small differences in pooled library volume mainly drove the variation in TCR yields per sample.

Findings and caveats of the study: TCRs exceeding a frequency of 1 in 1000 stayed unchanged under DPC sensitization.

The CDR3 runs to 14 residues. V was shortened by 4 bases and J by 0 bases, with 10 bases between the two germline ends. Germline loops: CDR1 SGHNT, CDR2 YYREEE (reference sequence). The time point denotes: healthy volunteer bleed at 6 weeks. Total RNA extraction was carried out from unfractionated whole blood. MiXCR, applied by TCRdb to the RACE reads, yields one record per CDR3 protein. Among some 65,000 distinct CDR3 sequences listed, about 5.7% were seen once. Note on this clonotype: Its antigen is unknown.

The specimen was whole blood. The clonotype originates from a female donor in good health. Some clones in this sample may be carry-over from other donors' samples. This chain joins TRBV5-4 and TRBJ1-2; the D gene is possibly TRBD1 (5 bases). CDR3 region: CASSVDSPNYGYTF. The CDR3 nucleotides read TGTGCCAGCAGCGTCGACAGTCCTAACTATGGCTACACCTTC.